Listed below are T cell receptor beta chains from one sample, sequenced in a study of T-cell reconstitution after alpha-beta-depleted transplantation in children. TCRdb ran MiXCR on the PCR reads and lists one entry per CDR3 protein. The repertoire consists of around 680,000 distinct CDR3 sequences, with roughly 15% occurring once and the leading ten covering under 1.2%. This sample comprised PBMCs from the stem cell graft donor, obtained from the stem cell graft. The receptors stem from a human donor who donated a stem cell graft to a child with acute myeloid leukemia. Each CDR3 is given with its conserved first and last residue. The D gene is left open where the match is weak. The listing skips clone size in some rows; elsewhere it reads once, few, many or a size class.

clone size: many
V gene: TRBV12-3/TRBV12-4
J gene: TRBJ1-1
D gene: NA
CDR3 protein: CASSLGWDTEAFF
CDR3 DNA: TGTGCCAGCAGTTTGGGGTGGGACACTGAAGCTTTCTTT

clone size: few
V gene: TRBV20-1
J gene: TRBJ2-1
D gene: TRBD2
CDR3 protein: CSARAGGGAWNEQFF
CDR3 DNA: TGCAGTGCTAGAGCTGGCGGGGGGGCCTGGAATGAGCAGTTCTTC

clone size: few
V gene: TRBV7-9
J gene: TRBJ1-5
D gene: NA
CDR3 protein: CASSLESTIQGQPQHF
CDR3 DNA: TGTGCCAGCAGCTTGGAGTCCACTATCCAAGGTCAGCCCCAGCATTTT

clone size: NA
V gene: TRBV2
J gene: TRBJ2-7
D gene: NA
CDR3 protein: CASSGIQGRNEQYF
CDR3 DNA: TGTGCCAGCAGTGGGATCCAGGGAAGGAACGAGCAGTACTTC

clone size: many
V gene: TRBV7-3
J gene: TRBJ2-7
D gene: NA
CDR3 protein: CASSLGNSYEQYF
CDR3 DNA: TGTGCCAGCAGTTTGGGTAACTCCTACGAGCAGTACTTC

clone size: few
V gene: TRBV7-9
J gene: TRBJ1-2
D gene: NA
CDR3 protein: CASSFPGTPNYGYTF
CDR3 DNA: TGTGCCAGCAGCTTCCCCGGGACACCAAACTATGGCTACACCTTC

clone size: NA
V gene: TRBV7-2
J gene: TRBJ2-3
D gene: TRBD1
CDR3 protein: CASSKTGGGTDTQYF
CDR3 DNA: TGTGCCAGCAGCAAGACAGGGGGCGGGACAGATACGCAGTATTTT

clone size: many
V gene: TRBV15
J gene: TRBJ2-3
D gene: NA
CDR3 protein: CATSRDGGATDTQYF
CDR3 DNA: TGTGCCACCAGCAGAGATGGGGGGGCCACAGATACGCAGTATTTT

clone size: many
V gene: TRBV12-3/TRBV12-4
J gene: TRBJ2-1
D gene: NA
CDR3 protein: CASLIALGNEQFF
CDR3 DNA: TGTGCCAGCCTTATAGCGCTCGGGAATGAGCAGTTCTTC

clone size: many
V gene: TRBV5-1
J gene: TRBJ2-5
D gene: NA
CDR3 protein: CASSLGPLVGETQYF
CDR3 DNA: TGCGCCAGCAGCTTGGGACCACTAGTTGGAGAGACCCAGTACTTC

clone size: many
V gene: TRBV20-1
J gene: TRBJ2-1
D gene: TRBD2
CDR3 protein: CSARTLGGIGYNEQFF
CDR3 DNA: TGCAGTGCTAGGACCTTGGGGGGGATCGGTTACAATGAGCAGTTCTTC

clone size: many
V gene: TRBV7-2
J gene: TRBJ1-5
D gene: NA
CDR3 protein: CASSPDTGRVQPQHF
CDR3 DNA: TGTGCCAGCAGCCCGGACACAGGGCGGGTACAGCCCCAGCATTTT

clone size: many
V gene: TRBV10-3
J gene: TRBJ1-1
D gene: TRBD1
CDR3 protein: CAISDGQGVTEAFF
CDR3 DNA: TGTGCCATCAGTGACGGACAGGGGGTGACTGAAGCTTTCTTT

clone size: few
V gene: TRBV9
J gene: TRBJ2-5
D gene: NA
CDR3 protein: CASSVNPEETQYF
CDR3 DNA: TGTGCCAGCAGCGTAAACCCCGAAGAGACCCAGTACTTC

clone size: many
V gene: TRBV29-1
J gene: TRBJ1-2
D gene: NA
CDR3 protein: CSVEPGYTF
CDR3 DNA: TGCAGCGTTGAACCAGGCTACACCTTC

clone size: many
V gene: TRBV29-1
J gene: TRBJ1-5
D gene: NA
CDR3 protein: CSVSVRPNQPQHF
CDR3 DNA: TGCAGCGTTAGCGTGAGGCCCAATCAGCCCCAGCATTTT

clone size: NA
V gene: TRBV3-1
J gene: TRBJ1-5
D gene: TRBD1
CDR3 protein: CASSQQGAPQPQHF
CDR3 DNA: TGTGCCAGCAGCCAACAGGGGGCCCCTCAGCCCCAGCATTTT